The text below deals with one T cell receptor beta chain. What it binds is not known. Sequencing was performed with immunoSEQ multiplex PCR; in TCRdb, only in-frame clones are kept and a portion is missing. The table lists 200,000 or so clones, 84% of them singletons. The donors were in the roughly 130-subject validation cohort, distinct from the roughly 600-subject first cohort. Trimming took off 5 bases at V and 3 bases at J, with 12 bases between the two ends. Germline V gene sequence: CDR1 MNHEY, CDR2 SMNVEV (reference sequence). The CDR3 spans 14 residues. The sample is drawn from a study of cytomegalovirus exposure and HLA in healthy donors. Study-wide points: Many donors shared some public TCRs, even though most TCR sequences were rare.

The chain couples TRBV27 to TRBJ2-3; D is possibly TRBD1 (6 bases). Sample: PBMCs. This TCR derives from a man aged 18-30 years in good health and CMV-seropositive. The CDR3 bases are TGTGCCAGCAGTCCCGGACAGCGGACAGATACGCAGTATTTT. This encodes CASSPGQRTDTQYF.